This TCR beta chain was sequenced for a study of molecular identifiers for immune sequencing clone quantification. Using its own MiXCR run on the PCR reads, TCRdb lists one record per CDR3 protein. The profile shows around 100,000 distinct CDR3 sequences, 36% of them singletons. The CDR3 is 12 amino acids. Germline V CDR1 and CDR2: LNHDA, SQIVND (reference sequence). V lost 7 bases to trimming and J lost 4 bases, with 10 bases between them. The chain recombines TRBV19 with TRBJ1-1; tentatively, D is TRBD1 (5 bases). This TCR came from a human donor in good health. Some libraries in this study had Jurkat cell RNA spiked in. The sequenced sample was naive CD8+ T cells from blood, with Jurkat cell RNA spiked in. The subset denotes: FACS-sorted CD8+CD4-CCR7+CD45RA+ naive T cells. CDR3 residues: CASTGYGTEAFF. CDR3 DNA sequence: TGTGCCAGTACAGGGTACGGCACTGAAGCTTTCTTT.